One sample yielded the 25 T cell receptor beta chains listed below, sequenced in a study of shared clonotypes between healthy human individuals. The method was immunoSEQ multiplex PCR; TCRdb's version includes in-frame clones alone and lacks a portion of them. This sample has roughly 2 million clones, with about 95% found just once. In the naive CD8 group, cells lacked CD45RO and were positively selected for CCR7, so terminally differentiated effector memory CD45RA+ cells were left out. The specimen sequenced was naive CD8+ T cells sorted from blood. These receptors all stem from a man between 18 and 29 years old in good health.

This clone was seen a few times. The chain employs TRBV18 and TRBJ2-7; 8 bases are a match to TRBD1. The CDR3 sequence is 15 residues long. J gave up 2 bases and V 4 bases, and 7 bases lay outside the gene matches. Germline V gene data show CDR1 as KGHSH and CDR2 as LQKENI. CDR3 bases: TGTGCCAGCTCACTAACAGGGGGGAGAACCTACGAGCAGTACTTC. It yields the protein CASSLTGGRTYEQYF. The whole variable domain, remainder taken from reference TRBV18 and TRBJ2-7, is NAGVMQNPRHLVRRRGQEARLRCSPMKGHSHVYWYRQLPEEGLKFMVYLQKENIIDESGMPKERFSAEFPKEGPSILRIQQVVRGDSAAYFCASSLTGGRTYEQYFGPGTRLTVT.

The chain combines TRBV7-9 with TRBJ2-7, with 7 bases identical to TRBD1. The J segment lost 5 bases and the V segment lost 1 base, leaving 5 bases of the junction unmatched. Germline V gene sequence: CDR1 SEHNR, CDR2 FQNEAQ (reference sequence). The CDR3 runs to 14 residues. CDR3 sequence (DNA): TGTGCCAGCAGCTTAGAGGGGGCGCAAAACGAGCAGTACTTC. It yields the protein CASSLEGAQNEQYF.

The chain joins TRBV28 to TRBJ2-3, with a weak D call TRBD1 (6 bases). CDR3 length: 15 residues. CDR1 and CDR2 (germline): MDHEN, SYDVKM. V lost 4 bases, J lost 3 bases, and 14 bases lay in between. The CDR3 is CASSSHRAGTDTQYF. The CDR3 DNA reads TGTGCCAGCAGTTCCCACAGGGCCGGGACAGATACGCAGTATTTT.

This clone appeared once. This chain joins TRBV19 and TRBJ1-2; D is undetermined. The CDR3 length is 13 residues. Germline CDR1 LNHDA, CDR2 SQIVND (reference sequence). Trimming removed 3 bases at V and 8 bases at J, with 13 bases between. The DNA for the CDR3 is TGTGCCAGTAGTATGGAGGGAGGATTAGGCTACACCTTC. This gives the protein CASSMEGGLGYTF. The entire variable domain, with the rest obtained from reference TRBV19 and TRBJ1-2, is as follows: DGGITQSPKYLFRKEGQNVTLSCEQNLNHDAMYWYRQDPGQGLRLIYYSQIVNDFQKGDIAEGYSVSREKKESFPLTVTSAQKNPTAFYLCASSMEGGLGYTFGSGTRLTVV.

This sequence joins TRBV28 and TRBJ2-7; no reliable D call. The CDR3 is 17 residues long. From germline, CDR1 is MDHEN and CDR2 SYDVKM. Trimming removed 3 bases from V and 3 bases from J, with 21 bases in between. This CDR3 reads CASSFSAWAEEFYEQYF. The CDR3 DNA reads TGTGCCAGCAGTTTTTCTGCTTGGGCGGAAGAATTCTACGAGCAGTACTTC.

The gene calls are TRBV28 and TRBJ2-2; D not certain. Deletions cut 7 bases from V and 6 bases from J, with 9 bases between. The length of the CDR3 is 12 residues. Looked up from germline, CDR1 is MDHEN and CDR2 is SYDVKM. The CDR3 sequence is CASTSPPGELFF. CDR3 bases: TGTGCCAGCACCTCTCCCCCCGGGGAGCTGTTTTTT. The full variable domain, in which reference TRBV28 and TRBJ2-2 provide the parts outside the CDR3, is DVKVTQSSRYLVKRTGEKVFLECVQDMDHENMFWYRQDPGLGLRLIYFSYDVKMKEKGDIPEGYSVSREKKERFSLILESASTNQTSMYLCASTSPPGELFFGEGSRLTVL.

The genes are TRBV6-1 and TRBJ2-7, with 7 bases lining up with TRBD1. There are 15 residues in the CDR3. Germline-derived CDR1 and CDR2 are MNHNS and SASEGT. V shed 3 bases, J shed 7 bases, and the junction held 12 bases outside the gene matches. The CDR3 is CASSERRDSTGEQYF. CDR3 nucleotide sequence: TGTGCCAGCAGTGAGAGAAGGGACAGTACTGGGGAGCAGTACTTC.

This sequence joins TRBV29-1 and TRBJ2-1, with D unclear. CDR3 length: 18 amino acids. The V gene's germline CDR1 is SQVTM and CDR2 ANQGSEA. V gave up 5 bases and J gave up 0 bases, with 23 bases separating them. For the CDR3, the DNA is TGCAGCGTTAATCTTTATCAATTTGGGCAGAGCTCCTACAATGAGCAGTTCTTC. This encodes CSVNLYQFGQSSYNEQFF.

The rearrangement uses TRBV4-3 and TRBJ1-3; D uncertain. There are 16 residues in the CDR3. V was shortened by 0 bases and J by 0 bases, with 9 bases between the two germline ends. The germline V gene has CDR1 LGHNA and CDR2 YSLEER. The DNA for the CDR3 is TGCGCCAGCAGCCAAGATTTCGGATACTCTGGAAACACCATATATTTT. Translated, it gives CASSQDFGYSGNTIYF.

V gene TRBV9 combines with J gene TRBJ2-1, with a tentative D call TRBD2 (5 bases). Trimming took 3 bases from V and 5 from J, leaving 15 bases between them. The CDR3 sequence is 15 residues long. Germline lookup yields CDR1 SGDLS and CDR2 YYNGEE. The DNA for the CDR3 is TGTGCCAGCAGCGCCCAGACCGGGATGAACAATGAGCAGTTCTTC. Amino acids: CASSAQTGMNNEQFF.

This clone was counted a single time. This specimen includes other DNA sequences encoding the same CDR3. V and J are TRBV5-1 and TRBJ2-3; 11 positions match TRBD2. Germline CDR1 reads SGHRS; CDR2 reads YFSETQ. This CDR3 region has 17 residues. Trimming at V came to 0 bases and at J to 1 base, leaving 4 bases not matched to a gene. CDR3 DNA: TGCGCCAGCAGCTTGGCAACTAGCGGGGGTCGCACAGATACGCAGTATTTT. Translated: CASSLATSGGRTDTQYF.

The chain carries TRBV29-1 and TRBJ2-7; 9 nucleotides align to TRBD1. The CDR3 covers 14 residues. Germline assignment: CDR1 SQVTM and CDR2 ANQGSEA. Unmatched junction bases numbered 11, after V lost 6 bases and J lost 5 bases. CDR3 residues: CSVGPGQGSNEQYF. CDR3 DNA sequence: TGCAGCGTAGGACCGGGACAGGGTTCCAACGAGCAGTACTTC.

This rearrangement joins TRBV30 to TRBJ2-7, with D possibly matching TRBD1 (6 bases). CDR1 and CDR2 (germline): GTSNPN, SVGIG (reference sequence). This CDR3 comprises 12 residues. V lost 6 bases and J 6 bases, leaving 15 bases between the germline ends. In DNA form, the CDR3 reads TGTGCCTGTTACGAAGGGGGACGCGAGCAGTACTTC. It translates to CACYEGGREQYF.

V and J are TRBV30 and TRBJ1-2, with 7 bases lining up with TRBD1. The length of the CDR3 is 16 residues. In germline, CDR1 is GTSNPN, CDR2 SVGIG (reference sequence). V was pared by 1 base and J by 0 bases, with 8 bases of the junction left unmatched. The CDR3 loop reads CAWSDDREASNYGYTF. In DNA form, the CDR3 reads TGTGCCTGGAGTGACGACAGGGAAGCTTCTAACTATGGCTACACCTTC.

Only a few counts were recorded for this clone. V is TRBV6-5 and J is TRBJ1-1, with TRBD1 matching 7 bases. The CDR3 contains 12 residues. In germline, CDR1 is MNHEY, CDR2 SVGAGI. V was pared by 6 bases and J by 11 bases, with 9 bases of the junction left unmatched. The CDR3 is CASRRQGGFAFF. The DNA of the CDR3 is TGTGCCAGCAGACGACAGGGTGGTTTCGCTTTCTTT.

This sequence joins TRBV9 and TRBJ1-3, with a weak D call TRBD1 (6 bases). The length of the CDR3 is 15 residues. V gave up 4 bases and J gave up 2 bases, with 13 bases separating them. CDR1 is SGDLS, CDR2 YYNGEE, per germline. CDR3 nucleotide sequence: TGTGCCAGCAGCACCACAGGGTTTGCTGGAAACACCATATATTTT. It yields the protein CASSTTGFAGNTIYF.

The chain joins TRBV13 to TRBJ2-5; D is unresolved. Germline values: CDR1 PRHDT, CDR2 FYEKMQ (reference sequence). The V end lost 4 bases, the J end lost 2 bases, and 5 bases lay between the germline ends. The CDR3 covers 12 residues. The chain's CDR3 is CASSSEQETQYF. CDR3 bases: TGTGCCAGCAGCTCAGAGCAAGAGACCCAGTACTTC.

The CDR3, as DNA: TGTGCCAGCAACCCGTCAGGGGGGAACACTGAAGCTTTCTTT. Amino acid sequence: CASNPSGGNTEAFF. V is TRBV7-8 and J is TRBJ1-1; TRBD1 matches 7 bases. The CDR3 contains 14 residues. V lost 7 bases and J lost 1; bases outside the gene matches: 6. CDR1 SGHVS and CDR2 FQNEAQ come from the germline V gene.

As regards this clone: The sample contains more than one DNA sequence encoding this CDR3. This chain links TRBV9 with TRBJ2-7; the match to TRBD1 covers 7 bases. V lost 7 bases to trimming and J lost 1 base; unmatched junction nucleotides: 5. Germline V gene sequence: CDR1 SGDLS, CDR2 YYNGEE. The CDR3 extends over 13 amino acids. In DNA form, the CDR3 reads TGTGCCAGCTCGTCGGGACAGTCCTACGAGCAGTACTTC. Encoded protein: CASSSGQSYEQYF.

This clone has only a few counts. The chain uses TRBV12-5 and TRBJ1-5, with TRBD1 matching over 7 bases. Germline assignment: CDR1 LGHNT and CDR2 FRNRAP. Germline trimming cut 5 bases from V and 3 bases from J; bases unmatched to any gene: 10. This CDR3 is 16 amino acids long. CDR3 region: CASGLRWQGDNQPQHF. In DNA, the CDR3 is TGTGCTAGTGGTCTACGGTGGCAGGGGGACAATCAGCCCCAGCATTTT.

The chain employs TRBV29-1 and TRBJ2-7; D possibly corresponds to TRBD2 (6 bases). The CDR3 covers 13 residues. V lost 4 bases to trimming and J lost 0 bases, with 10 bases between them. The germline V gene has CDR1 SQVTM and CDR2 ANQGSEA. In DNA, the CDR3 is TGCAGCGTTGGGGAGGAGCTCTCCTACGAGCAGTACTTC. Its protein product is CSVGEELSYEQYF.

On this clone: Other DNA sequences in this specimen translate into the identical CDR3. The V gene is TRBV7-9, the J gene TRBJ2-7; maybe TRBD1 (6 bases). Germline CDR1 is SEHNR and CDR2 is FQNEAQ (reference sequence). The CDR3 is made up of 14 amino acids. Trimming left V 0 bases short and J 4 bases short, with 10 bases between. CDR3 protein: CASSLAGATYEQYF. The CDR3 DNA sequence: TGTGCCAGCAGCTTAGCGGGGGCGACTTACGAGCAGTACTTC.

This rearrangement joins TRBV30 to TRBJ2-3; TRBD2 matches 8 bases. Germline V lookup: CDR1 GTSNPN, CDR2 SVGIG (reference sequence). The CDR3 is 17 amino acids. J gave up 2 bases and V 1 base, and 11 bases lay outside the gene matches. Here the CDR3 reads CAWSALGTSGTTDTQYF. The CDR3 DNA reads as TGTGCCTGGAGTGCCCTTGGCACTAGCGGAACCACAGATACGCAGTATTTT.

The DNA of the CDR3 is TGTGCCTTGGACCAGGGGGGCACTGAAGCTTTCTTT. Translation gives CALDQGGTEAFF. The chain combines TRBV30 with TRBJ1-1; TRBD1 aligns across 7 bases. The CDR3 runs 12 residues. Germline V gives CDR1 GTSNPN, CDR2 SVGIG (reference sequence). Trimming removed 7 bases from V and 4 bases from J; junction bases left unmatched: 6.

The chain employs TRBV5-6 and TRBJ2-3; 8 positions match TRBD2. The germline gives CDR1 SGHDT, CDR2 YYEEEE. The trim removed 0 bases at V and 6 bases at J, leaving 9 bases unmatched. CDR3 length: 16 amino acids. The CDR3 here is CASSLDLGGASDTQYF. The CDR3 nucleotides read TGTGCCAGCAGCTTGGATCTCGGGGGGGCGTCCGATACGCAGTATTTT.